What follows are 24 T cell receptor beta chains derived from one specimen sequenced in a study of radiation and T cells in renal cell carcinoma (dated by TCRdb to about 2020). Libraries came from the immunoSEQ multiplex PCR assay. Imported from immuneACCESS, the table was reduced by TCRdb to in-frame sequences with V and J called. These copies leave out some clones; in studies compared against another copy, an unresolved V gene accounts for under half, and the cause of the remainder is not known. The sample table shows roughly 120,000 clones, and about 81% are seen once. The top ten clonotypes cover 1.9% of the sample. The intended sense of this specimen's time point label: blood 2 weeks post-SBRT. Interpreted using the paper, the treatment or condition label stands for: 15 Gy SBRT to primary tumor, nephrectomy 4 weeks later. The sample consisted of blood, taken from a patient whose treatment included radiotherapy and nephrectomy. Every receptor here comes from a woman aged 55 to 70 with renal cell carcinoma.

V usage is TRBV7-8 and J usage is TRBJ2-7; tentative D call: TRBD2 (6 bases). Per germline, CDR1 SGHVS and CDR2 FQNEAQ. The CDR3 has 14 residues. Trimming took 5 bases from V and 1 from J, leaving 12 bases between them. The CDR3 sequence is CASSILRGSYEQYF. CDR3 sequence (DNA): TGTGCCAGCAGCATACTCCGGGGGTCCTACGAGCAGTACTTC.

This clone was seen a handful of times. V is TRBV5-1 and J is TRBJ2-2; 10 bases line up with TRBD2. Germline V lookup: CDR1 SGHRS, CDR2 YFSETQ. Trimming took 5 bases from V and 7 from J; bases not matched to a gene: 11. The CDR3 spans 16 residues. The CDR3 DNA reads as TGCGCCAGCAGTCTGGAGGGGACTAGCGTGGGCGGGGAGCTGTTTTTT. Translating gives CASSLEGTSVGGELFF.

The V call is TRBV28, the J call TRBJ1-5; no definite D call. In germline, CDR1 is MDHEN, CDR2 SYDVKM. V shed 2 bases and J shed 4 bases, with 9 bases lying between them. CDR3 length equals 14 residues. The CDR3 here is CASSLLTDNQPQHF. CDR3 sequence (DNA): TGTGCCAGCAGTTTACTGACGGATAATCAGCCCCAGCATTTT.

The genes are TRBV7-3 and TRBJ2-7; 10 nucleotides line up with TRBD1. With V trimmed by 4 bases and J by 5 bases, 5 bases remained unmatched. The V gene's germline CDR1 is SGHTA and CDR2 FQGTGA. CDR3 size: 14 residues. In DNA, the CDR3 is TGTGCCAGCAGCTCCTCCGGGACAGGGGACGAGCAGTACTTC. Encoded protein: CASSSSGTGDEQYF.

The gene calls are TRBV11-2 and TRBJ2-1, with TRBD1 identical over 8 bases. The CDR3 is made up of 16 amino acids. Trimming at V came to 3 bases and at J to 7 bases, leaving 11 bases not matched to a gene. In germline, CDR1 is SGHAT, CDR2 FQNNGV. The CDR3 DNA follows: TGTGCCAGCAGCTTGGAGCCGGGACAGGTGAGGAATGAGCAGTTCTTC. Translating gives CASSLEPGQVRNEQFF.

This clone was detected a few times. The V and J genes are TRBV2 and TRBJ1-2; 7 nucleotides line up with TRBD1. The CDR3 runs 14 residues. The J segment lost 2 bases and the V segment lost 7 bases, leaving 7 bases of the junction unmatched. CDR1 and CDR2 (germline): SNHLY, FYNNEI. The CDR3 region is CASNLGGSNYGYTF. The CDR3 DNA reads TGTGCCAGCAATTTAGGGGGCTCCAACTATGGCTACACCTTC.

This chain joins TRBV4-2 and TRBJ1-2; D may be TRBD1 (6 bases). V gave up 4 bases and J gave up 10 bases, with 13 bases separating them. The CDR3 covers 12 residues. CDR1 and CDR2 from the germline V gene are LGHNA and YNFKEQ. CDR3 region: CASSPTGFSYTF. The CDR3 coding sequence is TGTGCCAGCAGCCCAACAGGGTTCTCCTACACCTTC.

This clone was seen a few times. The V gene is TRBV27, the J gene TRBJ1-1; no firm D call. CDR3 length: 14 residues. The V end lost 3 bases, the J end lost 1 base, and 9 bases lay between the germline ends. CDR1 MNHEY and CDR2 SMNVEV come from the germline V gene (reference sequence). In nucleotides, the CDR3 is TGTGCCAGCAGTTTCGCCCCGGGGAACACTGAAGCTTTCTTT. Translated, it gives CASSFAPGNTEAFF.

The chain uses TRBV5-1 and TRBJ1-2; 9 bases match TRBD1. Germline CDR1 reads SGHRS; CDR2 reads YFSETQ. The CDR3 runs to 14 residues. The V gene end was trimmed by 5 bases and the J gene end by 4 bases; junction bases not matched to a gene: 6. The CDR3, as DNA: TGCGCCAGCAGTCCGGGACAGGGAGGCTATGGCTACACCTTC. It specifies CASSPGQGGYGYTF.

The chain is built from TRBV19 and TRBJ2-7; TRBD2 agrees at 14 bases. The CDR3 length is 16 residues. Germline CDR1 reads LNHDA; CDR2 reads SQIVND (reference sequence). V shed 5 bases and J 2 bases; nucleotides not matched to a gene: 5. The DNA of the CDR3 is TGTGCCAGTAGTCCACGACTAGCGGGAGGGCCCTACGAGCAGTACTTC. This sequence encodes CASSPRLAGGPYEQYF.

This rearrangement joins TRBV6-6 to TRBJ2-3; TRBD2 matches at 10 bases. The ends lost 6 bases at V and 5 bases at J; junction bases unmatched: 5. The CDR3 has 14 residues. Germline V gives CDR1 MNHNY, CDR2 SVGAGI (reference sequence). This CDR3 is CASRAGGPLDTQYF. CDR3 DNA sequence: TGTGCCAGCAGAGCGGGAGGGCCTTTAGATACGCAGTATTTT.

This chain joins TRBV19 and TRBJ1-6; D gene unclear. The germline V gene encodes CDR1 LNHDA and CDR2 SQIVND (reference sequence). CDR3 length equals 15 residues. Between the trimmed V and J ends, which lost 3 bases and 6 bases, there was a span of 12 bases. The CDR3 DNA reads TGTGCCAGTAGTATTGAGGCGTCGGGTAATTCACCCCTCCACTTT. It translates to CASSIEASGNSPLHF.

This chain uses TRBV19 with TRBJ2-7; maybe TRBD1 (6 bases). The CDR3 is made up of 14 amino acids. CDR1 is LNHDA, CDR2 SQIVND, per germline (reference sequence). Trimming left V 7 bases short and J 8 bases short, with 21 bases between. CDR3 amino acids: CASTLDGTGRKQYF. Written as DNA, the CDR3 is TGTGCCAGTACCCTAGATGGAACAGGGCGCAAGCAGTACTTC.

CDR3 nucleotide sequence: TGTGCCACCCGTCGGACAGAAGGCTACACCTTC. Encoded protein: CATRRTEGYTF. The chain recombines TRBV6-5 with TRBJ1-2; the D gene is possibly TRBD1 (6 bases). CDR1 MNHEY and CDR2 SVGAGI come from the germline V gene. Trimming shortened V by 10 bases and J by 8 bases, and 14 bases separated the two germline ends. CDR3 length: 11 amino acids.

The chain recombines TRBV5-8 with TRBJ1-3; 8 bases agree with TRBD1. With V trimmed by 2 bases and J by 3 bases, 7 bases remained unmatched. Germline CDR1 is SGHTS and CDR2 is YDEGEE. The CDR3 extends over 16 amino acids. The CDR3 loop is CASSFRTGIFGNTIYF. In DNA form, the CDR3 reads TGTGCCAGCAGCTTCAGGACAGGGATCTTTGGAAACACCATATATTTT.

The chain links TRBV27 to TRBJ1-1, with D possibly matching TRBD1 (5 bases). CDR3 length: 14 amino acids. V lost 6 bases to trimming and J lost 4 bases, with 15 bases between them. Germline CDR1 MNHEY, CDR2 SMNVEV (reference sequence). The CDR3 loop is CASRWGGGSTEAFF. The CDR3, as DNA: TGTGCCAGCAGGTGGGGGGGAGGGTCCACTGAAGCTTTCTTT.

The chain combines TRBV5-5 with TRBJ2-7, with D possibly being TRBD1 (6 bases). CDR3 length: 15 amino acids. CDR1 is SGHKS, CDR2 YYEKEE, per germline (reference sequence). Trimming pared 5 bases from V and 2 bases from J, leaving 17 bases between. The CDR3 DNA reads TGTGCCAGCAGTTTCACAGGGACCTCCACCTACGAGCAGTACTTC. This gives the protein CASSFTGTSTYEQYF. Looking up the rest from reference TRBV5-5 and TRBJ2-7 gives the full variable domain: DAGVTQSPTHLIKTRGQQVTLRCSPISGHKSVSWYQQVLGQGPQFIFQYYEKEERGRGNFPDRFSARQFPNYSSELNVNALLLGDSALYLCASSFTGTSTYEQYFGPGTRLTVT.

The J gene is TRBJ1-2, the V gene TRBV11-2; the D gene is possibly TRBD1 (6 bases). The germline V gene encodes CDR1 SGHAT and CDR2 FQNNGV. Trimming shortened V by 3 bases and J by 5 bases, and 7 bases separated the two germline ends. The CDR3 totals 12 residues. CDR3 coding DNA: TGTGCCAGCAGCTTCCAGGGGTATGGCTACACCTTC. Translation gives CASSFQGYGYTF.

V and J are TRBV19 and TRBJ1-5; 11 positions match TRBD1. Germline trimming cut 6 bases from V and 4 bases from J; bases unmatched to any gene: 8. There are 16 residues in the CDR3. Germline V gene lookup returns CDR1 LNHDA and CDR2 SQIVND (reference sequence). CDR3 in amino acids: CASRSPGTGGNQPQHF. CDR3 coding DNA: TGTGCCAGTAGGTCCCCCGGGACAGGGGGAAATCAGCCCCAGCATTTT.

This chain links TRBV5-1 with TRBJ1-4, with 10 bases fitting TRBD1. J gave up 0 bases and V 4 bases, and 3 bases lay outside the gene matches. Germline-derived CDR1 and CDR2 are SGHRS and YFSETQ. The CDR3 totals 16 residues. The CDR3 spells CASSLGQGATNEKLFF. Written as DNA, the CDR3 is TGCGCCAGCAGCCTAGGACAGGGGGCAACTAATGAAAAACTGTTTTTT.

There are a few counts of this clone. The chain is built from TRBV7-9 and TRBJ1-1; perhaps TRBD1 as D (5 bases). The CDR3 is made up of 13 amino acids. V was trimmed by 5 bases and J by 4 bases, leaving 11 bases between them. Per the germline V gene, CDR1 is SEHNR and CDR2 is FQNEAQ (reference sequence). This CDR3 is CASSRGPRTEAFF. The CDR3 region has the DNA TGTGCCAGCAGCAGGGGCCCTCGCACTGAAGCTTTCTTT.

The genes are TRBV7-2 and TRBJ2-7; 7 nucleotides agree with TRBD1. This CDR3 is 14 amino acids long. Germline V gives CDR1 SGHTA, CDR2 FQGNSA. V lost 5 bases to trimming and J lost 2 bases; unmatched junction nucleotides: 6. CDR3 loop: CASSPSTGTYEQYF. The CDR3 DNA follows: TGTGCCAGCAGCCCCTCGACAGGGACCTACGAGCAGTACTTC.

The sample holds a few counts of this clone. The chain combines TRBV6-9 with TRBJ1-1, with 7 bases aligning to TRBD1. The CDR3 has 14 residues. Per the germline V gene, CDR1 is MNHGY and CDR2 is SVAAGI. V shed 2 bases and J 5 bases; nucleotides not matched to a gene: 5. CDR3 sequence: CASSYEGARTEAFF. DNA for the CDR3: TGTGCCAGCAGTTATGAGGGGGCGCGGACTGAAGCTTTCTTT.

This clone was detected only a few times. V is TRBV19 and J is TRBJ2-3; perhaps TRBD2 as D (5 bases). The V gene's germline CDR1 is LNHDA and CDR2 SQIVND (reference sequence). The CDR3 spans 14 residues. The V end was cut by 3 bases, the J end by 6 bases, with 13 bases between. The CDR3 coding sequence is TGTGCCAGTAGTATCCCCCGGGGTTGGGATACGCAGTATTTT. Residues: CASSIPRGWDTQYF.